These 27 T cell receptor beta chains were sequenced from one sample in a study of blood T cell repertoires in COVID-19. The repertoire was sequenced with immunoSEQ multiplex PCR; TCRdb's copy has only in-frame clones and lacks some. The repertoire holds some 150,000 clones, with approximately 84% as singletons. Sequencing was done on a sample of peripheral blood. Receptor source: a human donor with acute or convalescent COVID-19. The donor label of this sample is uncertain.

The rearrangement uses TRBV19 and TRBJ1-1, with D possibly matching TRBD1 (6 bases). Germline V gene lookup returns CDR1 LNHDA and CDR2 SQIVND (reference sequence). V lost 5 bases, J lost 5 bases, and 15 bases lay in between. CDR3 size: 14 residues. CDR3 coding DNA: TGTGCCAGTAGTCTTCGGGGGGCCGGGACTGAAGCTTTCTTT. This codes for CASSLRGAGTEAFF.

The chain combines TRBV19 with TRBJ2-3; 8 bases agree with TRBD2. The germline gives CDR1 LNHDA, CDR2 SQIVND (reference sequence). V trimming: 4 bases; J trimming: 3 bases; junction bases outside the gene matches: 3. This CDR3 has 14 amino acids. CDR3 in DNA: TGTGCCAGTAGTACTCTAGCGGGTACAGATACGCAGTATTTT. Translating gives CASSTLAGTDTQYF.

The chain links TRBV12-3 or TRBV12-4 to TRBJ2-7; D remains ambiguous. The V end lost 6 bases, the J end lost 1 base, and 7 bases lay between the germline ends. The CDR3 sequence is 12 residues long. For the CDR3, the DNA is TGTGCCAGCAGCCTGAGGTCCTACGAGCAGTACTTC. It translates to CASSLRSYEQYF.

The V gene is TRBV7-3, the J gene TRBJ2-1, with TRBD1 matching over 7 bases. The J segment lost 0 bases and the V segment lost 5 bases, leaving 4 bases of the junction unmatched. CDR3 size: 15 residues. Per germline, CDR1 SGHTA and CDR2 FQGTGA. This CDR3 is CASSHRQGSYNEQFF. CDR3 nucleotide sequence: TGTGCCAGCAGCCACAGACAGGGCTCCTACAATGAGCAGTTCTTC. Together with reference TRBV7-3 and TRBJ2-1, the CDR3 gives the full variable domain: GAGVSQTPSNKVTEKGKYVELRCDPISGHTALYWYRQSLGQGPEFLIYFQGTGAADDSGLPNDRFFAVRPEGSVSTLKIQRTERGDSAVYLCASSHRQGSYNEQFFGPGTRLTVL.

The rearrangement links TRBV18 to TRBJ1-1; 9 bases fit TRBD1. V dropped 6 bases and J dropped 4; count of bases not matched to a gene: 6. The germline gives CDR1 KGHSH, CDR2 LQKENI. CDR3 length: 14 residues. The CDR3 reads CASSLQGATTEAFF. The CDR3 region has the DNA TGTGCCAGCTCGCTACAGGGGGCGACCACTGAAGCTTTCTTT.

The genes are TRBV3-1 (or the pseudogene TRBV3-2) and TRBJ2-1, with 7 bases matching TRBD1. V shed 4 bases and J 11 bases; nucleotides not matched to a gene: 5. CDR3 length: 12 amino acids. Germline CDR1 is LGHDT and CDR2 is YNNKEL (reference sequence). The DNA for the CDR3 is TGTGCCAGCAGCCCTGGTAGGGGGCAGCAGTTCTTC. Translating gives CASSPGRGQQFF.

The gene calls are TRBV11-2 and TRBJ2-7; D uncertain. This CDR3 region has 14 residues. The germline V and J ends were trimmed by 5 bases and 2 bases, with 13 bases remaining between them. Germline CDR1 SGHAT, CDR2 FQNNGV. CDR3 region: CASSTQGGPYEQYF. CDR3 nucleotides: TGTGCCAGCAGCACTCAAGGCGGTCCCTACGAGCAGTACTTC.

This chain uses TRBV5-1 with TRBJ2-3; D is possibly TRBD2 (5 bases). Germline CDR1 SGHRS, CDR2 YFSETQ. This CDR3 comprises 14 residues. V shed 0 bases and J shed 3 bases, with 8 bases lying between them. The CDR3: CASSLVLATDTQYF. DNA of the CDR3: TGCGCCAGCAGCTTGGTTTTAGCGACAGATACGCAGTATTTT.

V gene TRBV19 combines with J gene TRBJ1-6; D possibly corresponds to TRBD1 (5 bases). This CDR3 comprises 14 residues. Trimming left V 9 bases short and J 10 bases short, with 19 bases between. Germline CDR1 and CDR2: LNHDA and SQIVND (reference sequence). CDR3 DNA sequence: TGTGCCAGCGCGTATCAGGGTCTGCGATCACCCCTCCACTTT. It yields the protein CASAYQGLRSPLHF.

This clone came up a few times. The rearrangement links TRBV7-3 to TRBJ2-7, with TRBD2 matching 7 bases. The V segment lost 2 bases and the J segment 3 bases; nucleotides outside the gene matches: 1. This CDR3 region has 13 residues. Germline assignment: CDR1 SGHTA and CDR2 FQGTGA. CDR3 amino acids: CASSLSGGYEQYV. DNA of the CDR3: TGTGCCAGCAGCTTATCGGGGGGCTACGAGCAGTACGTC.

This rearrangement joins TRBV5-5 to TRBJ2-1; the D is unclear. V lost 0 bases to trimming and J lost 2 bases, with 12 bases between them. The germline V gene encodes CDR1 SGHKS and CDR2 YYEKEE (reference sequence). This CDR3 comprises 16 residues. The CDR3 DNA sequence: TGTGCCAGCAGCTTGGCCACCACTACTGCCTACAATGAGCAGTTCTTC. Its protein product is CASSLATTTAYNEQFF.

The chain has TRBV25-1 and TRBJ2-3; D unresolved. The length of the CDR3 is 14 residues. Germline V gene lookup returns CDR1 MGHDK and CDR2 SYGVNS. The V gene lost 6 bases and the J gene lost 4 bases, with 14 bases spanning the gap. CDR3: CASRFLAEADTQYF. The CDR3 DNA sequence: TGTGCCAGCAGATTTCTGGCTGAGGCAGATACGCAGTATTTT.

The V and J genes are TRBV5-1 and TRBJ2-2; 8 bases fit TRBD1. This CDR3 comprises 15 residues. J gave up 5 bases and V 0 bases, and 3 bases lay outside the gene matches. CDR1 is SGHRS and CDR2 is YFSETQ in the germline V gene. The CDR3 region is CASSLAGGATGELFF. The CDR3 DNA reads as TGCGCCAGCAGCTTGGCAGGGGGCGCGACCGGGGAGCTGTTTTTT.

V gene TRBV24-1 combines with J gene TRBJ2-2; 10 nucleotides agree with TRBD2. Germline V gene lookup returns CDR1 KGHDR and CDR2 SFDVKD. The CDR3 runs to 19 residues. V lost 5 bases and J lost 1; bases outside the gene matches: 12. The DNA for the CDR3 is TGTGCCACCAGTGCCTTGGGACTAGGACTAGCGGTGAACACCGGGGAGCTGTTTTTT. Translating gives CATSALGLGLAVNTGELFF.

The chain carries TRBV5-1 and TRBJ2-2; possibly TRBD2 for D (6 bases). CDR1 SGHRS and CDR2 YFSETQ come from the germline V gene. V was trimmed by 6 bases and J by 9 bases, leaving 18 bases between them. The CDR3 extends over 14 amino acids. CDR3 nucleotide sequence: TGCGCCAGCAACCCCGACGGGGGAGGCAGGGAGCTGTTTTTT. This encodes CASNPDGGGRELFF.

This clone was seen ten or more times. The rearrangement uses TRBV4-2 and TRBJ2-1; 7 bases line up with TRBD2. J was trimmed by 5 bases and V by 1 base; bases with no gene match: 8. Germline-derived CDR1 and CDR2 are LGHNA and YNFKEQ. This CDR3 region has 16 residues. CDR3 sequence reads: CASSQVTLAVNNEQFF. In DNA form, the CDR3 reads TGTGCCAGCAGCCAAGTTACCCTAGCGGTTAACAATGAGCAGTTCTTC.

Notes on this clone: Other DNA sequences in this sample translate to the same CDR3. The chain has TRBV19 and TRBJ1-3; tentative D call: TRBD1 (5 bases). Germline CDR1 is LNHDA and CDR2 is SQIVND (reference sequence). This CDR3 has 14 residues. V was pared by 5 bases and J by 0 bases, with 8 bases between. The CDR3 region has the DNA TGTGCCAGTAGTCCGCAGGGCTCTGGAAACACCATATATTTT. It encodes CASSPQGSGNTIYF.

The table lists this clone with a few counts. V is TRBV28 and J is TRBJ1-5; possibly TRBD1 for D (6 bases). This CDR3 contains 15 residues. CDR1 MDHEN and CDR2 SYDVKM come from the germline V gene. V was clipped by 7 bases and J by 4 bases, with 17 bases between them. CDR3: CASMQYRDKNQPQHF. CDR3 coding DNA: TGTGCCAGCATGCAATACAGGGACAAGAATCAGCCCCAGCATTTT.

The table lists this clone with a count of one. The J gene is TRBJ2-1, the V gene TRBV5-6; 10 bases fit TRBD1. V dropped 4 bases and J dropped 1; count of bases not matched to a gene: 5. The CDR3 runs to 16 residues. Germline-derived CDR1 and CDR2 are SGHDT and YYEEEE. Here the CDR3 reads CASSPDRGASYNEQFF. In DNA form, the CDR3 reads TGTGCCAGCAGCCCGGACAGGGGGGCATCCTACAATGAGCAGTTCTTC.

This chain connects TRBV5-5 to TRBJ2-7; no firm D call. The V gene's germline CDR1 is SGHKS and CDR2 YYEKEE (reference sequence). There are 13 residues in the CDR3. V was trimmed by 0 bases and J by 2 bases, leaving 6 bases between them. The CDR3 DNA reads TGTGCCAGCAGCTTGGGACGGGCCTACGAGCAGTACGTC. It specifies CASSLGRAYEQYV.

The chain couples TRBV5-1 to TRBJ1-1; D may be TRBD1 (5 bases). CDR3 length equals 14 residues. The germline V gene has CDR1 SGHRS and CDR2 YFSETQ. Trimming took 0 bases from V and 1 from J, leaving 7 bases between them. Here the CDR3 DNA reads TGCGCCAGCAGCTTGGGGGGCCAGAACACTGAAGCTTTCTTT. It encodes CASSLGGQNTEAFF.

The CDR3 loop reads CASSLVVGETQYF. CDR3 DNA: TGTGCCAGCAGTTTGGTAGTCGGGGAGACCCAGTACTTC. The V gene is TRBV6-2 or TRBV6-3, the J gene TRBJ2-5; no definite D call. Trimming stripped 4 bases from V and 5 bases from J, with 11 bases between. The CDR3 is 13 amino acids. Germline CDR1 and CDR2: MNHEY and SVGEGT.

The chain links TRBV2 to TRBJ1-5; TRBD1 might be the D (5 bases). This CDR3 comprises 13 residues. In germline, CDR1 is SNHLY, CDR2 FYNNEI. Trimming left V 6 bases short and J 4 bases short, with 10 bases between. The CDR3 protein is CASSFRVNQPQHF. The CDR3, as DNA: TGTGCCAGCAGCTTCAGGGTTAATCAGCCCCAGCATTTT.

The J gene is TRBJ1-1, the V gene TRBV9; D not certain. V lost 1 base and J lost 9, with 10 bases in between. The germline V gene encodes CDR1 SGDLS and CDR2 YYNGEE. This CDR3 has 12 amino acids. CDR3: CASSVNGEKAFF. DNA of the CDR3: TGTGCCAGCAGCGTAAATGGGGAGAAAGCTTTCTTT.

The rearrangement links TRBV27 to TRBJ1-2; TRBD1 might be the D (5 bases). There are 15 residues in the CDR3. Trimming removed 6 bases at V and 6 bases at J, with 20 bases between. Germline assignment: CDR1 MNHEY and CDR2 SMNVEV (reference sequence). DNA for the CDR3: TGTGCCAGCAGCCCGGCGGGGGGGGTACGAAATGGCTACACCTTC. This codes for CASSPAGGVRNGYTF.

V and J are TRBV6-1 and TRBJ1-4, with TRBD1 identical over 8 bases. The CDR3 covers 18 residues. Germline V gene data show CDR1 as MNHNS and CDR2 as SASEGT. Trimming took 4 bases from V and 6 from J; bases not matched to a gene: 16. CDR3: CASSVASSGGLSYEKLFF. CDR3 nucleotides: TGTGCCAGCAGTGTGGCTAGCTCAGGGGGCCTTTCGTATGAAAAACTGTTTTTT.

In DNA form, the CDR3 reads TGTGCCAGCAGCGTTGGGGGGCCCGGGACTAGCGGGCCCTCCGAGCAGTACGTC. It yields the protein CASSVGGPGTSGPSEQYV. The chain is built from TRBV5-6 and TRBJ2-7; 12 nucleotides align to TRBD2. V lost 4 bases and J lost 6; bases outside the gene matches: 17. The length of the CDR3 is 18 residues. CDR1 is SGHDT and CDR2 is YYEEEE in the germline V gene.